The 28 T cell receptor beta chains listed next were all sequenced from one sample in a study of control samples from healthy donors and cancer patients. Here immunoSEQ multiplex PCR was the method, and the copy in TCRdb shows in-frame clones only, minus some. The table lists 90,000 to 130,000 clones, almost 85% of them singletons, with 6% to 8% in the top ten. Sequencing was done on a sample of blood. The receptor source for this set is a man younger than 35 in good health.

This clone showed up just a few times. The chain has TRBV5-8 and TRBJ2-3; no definite D call. This CDR3 region has 15 residues. Germline assignment: CDR1 SGHTS and CDR2 YDEGEE. V gave up 0 bases and J gave up 7 bases, with 15 bases separating them. CDR3 DNA: TGTGCCAGCAGCTTGGCAGGCTCGTCTTCGAATACGCAGTATTTT. Encoded protein: CASSLAGSSSNTQYF.

The chain carries TRBV4-1 and TRBJ2-5; 10 bases fit TRBD2. The germline CDR1 and CDR2 sequences are MGHRA and YSYEKL. Trimming at V came to 2 bases and at J to 5 bases, leaving 14 bases not matched to a gene. The CDR3 runs 18 residues. CDR3 protein: CASSQWASGGFFGETQYF. Here the CDR3 DNA reads TGCGCCAGCAGCCAATGGGCTAGCGGGGGTTTTTTTGGGGAGACCCAGTACTTC.

This chain uses TRBV11-2 with TRBJ1-1; D possibly corresponds to TRBD1 (6 bases). This CDR3 is 13 amino acids long. Per the germline V gene, CDR1 is SGHAT and CDR2 is FQNNGV. V gave up 5 bases and J gave up 6 bases, with 13 bases separating them. In DNA form, the CDR3 reads TGTGCCAGCAGCCCGCAAGGGGGGGCTGAAGCTTTCTTT. It specifies CASSPQGGAEAFF.

The chain joins TRBV9 to TRBJ1-6; the D gene is possibly TRBD1 (5 bases). With 4 bases removed from V and 5 bases from J, the gap between germline ends came to 13 bases. Germline loops: CDR1 SGDLS, CDR2 YYNGEE. The CDR3 consists of 15 residues. In DNA, the CDR3 is TGTGCCAGCAGCTCTACCGGGGGGGATAATTCACCCCTCCACTTT. This encodes CASSSTGGDNSPLHF.

The chain is built from TRBV6-5 and TRBJ1-2, with unresolved D. V lost 4 bases, J lost 6 bases, and 12 bases lay in between. The CDR3 has 13 amino acids. Germline V gene data show CDR1 as MNHEY and CDR2 as SVGAGI. The CDR3 region is CASSSARVDGYTF. The CDR3 nucleotides are TGTGCCAGCAGTTCGGCACGGGTTGATGGCTACACCTTC.

V gene TRBV28 combines with J gene TRBJ1-5; no clear D. The CDR3 is made up of 14 amino acids. Trimming removed 10 bases at V and 0 bases at J, with 13 bases between. Germline V lookup: CDR1 MDHEN, CDR2 SYDVKM. In nucleotides, the CDR3 is TGTGCCACCCGACGAGGGTTTAGCAATCAGCCCCAGCATTTT. Its protein is CATRRGFSNQPQHF.

V usage is TRBV2 and J usage is TRBJ2-1; D may match TRBD1 or TRBD2 (7 bases each). The V end lost 0 bases, the J end lost 9 bases, and 12 bases lay between the germline ends. Germline CDR1 is SNHLY and CDR2 is FYNNEI. CDR3 length: 14 residues. The CDR3 DNA is TGTGCCAGCAGTGAAGCGCTCAGGGGGGGTGAGCAGTTCTTC. This translates into CASSEALRGGEQFF.

This chain uses TRBV11-2 with TRBJ2-3, with TRBD1 matching 10 bases. Looked up from germline, CDR1 is SGHAT and CDR2 is FQNNGV. The CDR3 has 16 amino acids. J lost 6 bases, V lost 4 bases, and 10 bases had no gene match. CDR3 sequence reads: CASSSGQGGISDTQYF. The CDR3 DNA is TGTGCCAGCAGCTCCGGACAGGGGGGGATTTCGGATACGCAGTATTTT. Drawing the rest from reference TRBV11-2 and TRBJ2-3, the complete variable domain is EAGVAQSPRYKIIEKRQSVAFWCNPISGHATLYWYQQILGQGPKLLIQFQNNGVVDDSQLPKDRFSAERLKGVDSTLKIQPAKLEDSAVYLCASSSGQGGISDTQYFGPGTRLTVL.

The gene calls are TRBV18 and TRBJ2-3, with TRBD1 matching over 7 bases. The V gene end was trimmed by 5 bases and the J gene end by 2 bases; junction bases not matched to a gene: 7. The CDR3 contains 15 residues. CDR1 is KGHSH, CDR2 LQKENI, per germline. CDR3 coding DNA: TGTGCCAGCTCATCGTACAGGGGCAACACAGATACGCAGTATTTT. Protein: CASSSYRGNTDTQYF.

The V and J genes are TRBV6-6 and TRBJ1-1; TRBD1 agrees at 8 bases. This CDR3 is built from 14 residues. Germline V gene data show CDR1 as MNHNY and CDR2 as SVGAGI (reference sequence). The junction had 12 bases not matched to a gene; V was cut back by 10 bases and J by 5 bases. This chain's CDR3 is CATMLRTGRTEAFF. The CDR3 DNA sequence: TGTGCCACCATGCTCCGGACAGGGAGGACTGAAGCTTTCTTT.

V is TRBV4-1 and J is TRBJ2-2, with D hard to call. The CDR3 has 15 residues. The V end was cut by 1 base, the J end by 2 bases, with 8 bases between. The germline V gene encodes CDR1 MGHRA and CDR2 YSYEKL. The CDR3, as DNA: TGCGCCAGCAGCCAAGGGGAAGTTAACACCGGGGAGCTGTTTTTT. It translates to CASSQGEVNTGELFF.

The J gene is TRBJ2-5, the V gene TRBV5-6, with unresolved D. The CDR3 runs 15 residues. Trimming pared 4 bases from V and 1 base from J, leaving 14 bases between. In germline, CDR1 is SGHDT, CDR2 YYEEEE. CDR3 nucleotides: TGTGCCAGCAGCCATACCTTAAGGGCCCAAGAGACCCAGTACTTC. The encoded protein is CASSHTLRAQETQYF.

This chain links TRBV19 with TRBJ2-1; 8 nucleotides align to TRBD2. Trimming removed 6 bases from V and 7 bases from J; junction bases left unmatched: 14. Looked up from germline, CDR1 is LNHDA and CDR2 is SQIVND (reference sequence). The CDR3 consists of 16 residues. The CDR3 sequence: CASSRERGPSGNEQFF. The DNA for the CDR3 is TGTGCCAGTAGCCGCGAGCGGGGGCCCTCTGGTAATGAGCAGTTCTTC.

The rearrangement links TRBV27 to TRBJ1-6; tentatively, D is TRBD1 (5 bases). The V and J ends lost 2 bases and 7 bases respectively, with 15 bases between them. CDR3 length equals 16 residues. Germline V gene data show CDR1 as MNHEY and CDR2 as SMNVEV (reference sequence). CDR3 DNA: TGTGCCAGCAGTTTACGGGGGATTATGAGGAATTCACCCCTCCACTTT. It is translated as CASSLRGIMRNSPLHF.

The rearrangement uses TRBV18 and TRBJ1-3; weak D call: TRBD1 (6 bases). CDR1 KGHSH and CDR2 LQKENI come from the germline V gene. There are 16 residues in the CDR3. V was shortened by 3 bases and J by 0 bases, with 12 bases between the two germline ends. The CDR3 sequence is CASSPADRSSGNTIYF. In DNA, the CDR3 is TGTGCCAGCTCACCGGCCGACAGGTCCTCTGGAAACACCATATATTTT.

The chain recombines TRBV7-9 with TRBJ1-1; unclear D gene. Trimming took 1 base from V and 3 from J, leaving 12 bases between them. Germline CDR1 reads SEHNR; CDR2 reads FQNEAQ (reference sequence). CDR3 length: 15 amino acids. CDR3 amino acids: CASSLGRAEYTEAFF. Written as DNA, the CDR3 is TGTGCCAGCAGCTTAGGTCGGGCAGAATACACTGAAGCTTTCTTT.

This rearrangement joins TRBV28 to TRBJ2-2, with 7 bases identical to TRBD1. V was clipped by 4 bases and J by 1 base; unmatched bases: 3. The CDR3 is made up of 15 amino acids. CDR1 is MDHEN, CDR2 SYDVKM, per germline. In nucleotides, the CDR3 is TGTGCCAGCAGTTCATGGACAGGGAACACCGGGGAGCTGTTTTTT. Translating gives CASSSWTGNTGELFF.

The CDR3 loop is CASSEPGQGSVALHF. For the CDR3, the DNA is TGTGCCAGCAGTGAACCCGGACAGGGGTCCGTTGCCCTCCACTTT. The rearrangement uses TRBV6-1 and TRBJ1-6, with 9 bases that match TRBD1. Unmatched junction bases numbered 10, after V lost 2 bases and J lost 14 bases. Germline CDR1 is MNHNS and CDR2 is SASEGT. The CDR3 spans 15 residues.

The chain joins TRBV18 to TRBJ1-3; D gene unclear. Germline lookup yields CDR1 KGHSH and CDR2 LQKENI. Trimming removed 2 bases from V and 0 bases from J, with 11 bases in between. The CDR3 sequence is 16 residues long. CDR3 amino acids: CASSPLPVASGNTIYF. The CDR3 region has the DNA TGTGCCAGCTCACCATTACCGGTTGCCTCTGGAAACACCATATATTTT.

This sequence joins TRBV5-1 and TRBJ1-2, with D perhaps TRBD1 (6 bases). Germline CDR1 reads SGHRS; CDR2 reads YFSETQ. The V and J ends lost 4 bases and 8 bases respectively, with 21 bases between them. The CDR3 extends over 15 amino acids. CDR3 sequence reads: CASSPRIQGSRGYTF. The CDR3 DNA reads TGCGCCAGCAGCCCACGAATACAGGGTTCGAGAGGCTACACCTTC.

In its sample, this clone was seen once. The chain is built from TRBV4-1 and TRBJ1-2, with a possible D match to TRBD1 (5 bases). Germline assignment: CDR1 MGHRA and CDR2 YSYEKL. The length of the CDR3 is 17 residues. V gave up 1 base and J gave up 3 bases, with 18 bases separating them. As DNA, the CDR3 is TGCGCCAGCAGCCAAGCTCCCCCGATGACAGCGCACTATGGCTACACCTTC. This sequence encodes CASSQAPPMTAHYGYTF.

The J gene is TRBJ2-7, the V gene TRBV6-2 or TRBV6-3, with unresolved D. V dropped 2 bases and J dropped 3 bases, with 11 bases sitting between them. CDR1 and CDR2 (germline): MNHEY, SVGEGT. There are 14 residues in the CDR3. The CDR3 DNA is TGTGCCAGCAGTTACGATCGAGAGCACTACGAGCAGTACTTC. Its protein is CASSYDREHYEQYF.

To note about this clone: Distinct nucleotide sequences in the sample also encode this CDR3. This chain connects TRBV9 to TRBJ2-3; D is undetermined. V was pared by 2 bases and J by 1 base, with 5 bases between. The CDR3 has 13 amino acids. CDR1 and CDR2 (germline): SGDLS, YYNGEE. CDR3 coding DNA: TGTGCCAGCAGCGTCCAGGGCACAGATACGCAGTATTTT. It yields the protein CASSVQGTDTQYF.

The rearrangement links TRBV6-5 to TRBJ1-1; D gene uncertain. Trimming shortened V by 4 bases and J by 5 bases, and 11 bases separated the two germline ends. In germline, CDR1 is MNHEY, CDR2 SVGAGI. This CDR3 contains 13 residues. The CDR3 bases are TGTGCCAGCAGTTTGACGGTGGGGACTGAAGCTTTCTTT. It yields the protein CASSLTVGTEAFF.

The CDR3 sequence is CASTDRDRVYGYTF. CDR3 bases: TGTGCCAGCACCGATCGGGACAGAGTCTATGGCTACACCTTC. The V call is TRBV6-5, the J call TRBJ1-2; 7 bases map to TRBD1. Germline V gives CDR1 MNHEY, CDR2 SVGAGI. Trimming took 7 bases from V and 4 from J; bases not matched to a gene: 9. The CDR3 totals 14 residues.

The chain recombines TRBV27 with TRBJ1-2; D remains unclear. Germline CDR1 MNHEY, CDR2 SMNVEV (reference sequence). Trimming shortened V by 5 bases and J by 1 base, and 17 bases separated the two germline ends. The CDR3 runs 16 residues. The CDR3 bases are TGTGCCAGCAGTACCTACCAGAGACCCCTTAACTATGGCTACACCTTC. Translating it yields CASSTYQRPLNYGYTF.

J is TRBJ1-1 and V is TRBV5-4, with D unclear. The CDR3 spans 13 residues. Germline V gene sequence: CDR1 SGHNT, CDR2 YYREEE (reference sequence). With 2 bases removed from V and 7 bases from J, the gap between germline ends came to 12 bases. The CDR3 sequence is CASSFGNRGEAFF. Written as DNA, the CDR3 is TGTGCCAGCAGCTTCGGCAATCGGGGTGAAGCTTTCTTT.

This clone was counted a few times. J is TRBJ1-2 and V is TRBV5-1, with D possibly being TRBD1 (6 bases). CDR3 length equals 15 residues. With 0 bases removed from V and 8 bases from J, the gap between germline ends came to 17 bases. The germline gives CDR1 SGHRS, CDR2 YFSETQ. The DNA of the CDR3 is TGCGCCAGCAGCTTGGTAGGGGGAGGTGGTCCGGGCTACACCTTC. Translation gives CASSLVGGGGPGYTF. The full variable domain, with the rest looked up from reference TRBV5-1 and TRBJ1-2, is KAGVTQTPRYLIKTRGQQVTLSCSPISGHRSVSWYQQTPGQGLQFLFEYFSETQRNKGNFPGRFSGRQFSNSRSEMNVSTLELGDSALYLCASSLVGGGGPGYTFGSGTRLTVV.